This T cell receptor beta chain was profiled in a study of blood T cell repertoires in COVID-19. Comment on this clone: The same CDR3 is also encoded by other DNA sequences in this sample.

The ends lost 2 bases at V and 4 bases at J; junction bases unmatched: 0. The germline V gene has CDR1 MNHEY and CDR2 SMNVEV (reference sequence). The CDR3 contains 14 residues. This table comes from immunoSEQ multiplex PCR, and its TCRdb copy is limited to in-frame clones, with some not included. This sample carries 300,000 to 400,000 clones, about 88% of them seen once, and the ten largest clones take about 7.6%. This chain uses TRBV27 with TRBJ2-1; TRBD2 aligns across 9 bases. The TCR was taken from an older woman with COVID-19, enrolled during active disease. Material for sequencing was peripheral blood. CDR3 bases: TGTGCCAGCAGTTTACTAGCGGGGTACAATGAGCAGTTCTTC. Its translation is CASSLLAGYNEQFF.